What follows are 22 T cell receptor beta chains derived from one specimen sequenced in a study of regulatory T cells in long-lasting Graves disease. As to time point: newly diagnosed GD, antithyroid drugs for less than 3 months. PBMCs provided the RNA from which the TCR library was made. CDR3 regions were amplified by Arm-PCR using iRepertoire HTBI primers to build TCR beta libraries. TCRdb reanalysed the multiplex PCR reads using MiXCR and keeps one entry per CDR3 protein. The sample has 560,000 or so distinct CDR3 sequences, about 16% seen once. These same records also appear under a second study, on T cells in Graves' hyperthyroidism and ophthalmopathy.

The sequenced sample was peripheral blood mononuclear cells (PBMCs), obtained at new diagnosis, from a patient treated with antithyroid drugs. The source of these receptors is a young man with Graves disease.

J is TRBJ2-7 and V is TRBV3-1, with D maybe TRBD2 (5 bases). V was clipped by 3 bases and J by 1 base, with 19 bases between them. The CDR3 totals 17 residues. Germline V lookup: CDR1 LGHDT, CDR2 YNNKEL (reference sequence). DNA for the CDR3: TGTGCCAGCAGCCACAAGCGGCGGAGCCTCTGGTCCTACGAGCAGTACTTC. It yields the protein CASSHKRRSLWSYEQYF.

This clonotype was seen ten or more times. V usage is TRBV3-1 and J usage is TRBJ2-7; D is perhaps TRBD2 (5 bases). Germline loops: CDR1 LGHDT, CDR2 YNNKEL (reference sequence). The CDR3 extends over 13 amino acids. Deletions cut 0 bases from V and 7 bases from J, with 10 bases between. CDR3 DNA: TGTGCCAGCAGCCAAGATCTAGCAGCAGAGCAGTACTTC. Translation: CASSQDLAAEQYF.

This clonotype was counted at least ten times. This rearrangement joins TRBV6-1 to TRBJ1-1, with D perhaps TRBD1 (6 bases). The CDR3 totals 15 residues. Per germline, CDR1 MNHNS and CDR2 SASEGT. The ends were cut back, 2 bases at V and 1 base at J, with 11 bases in the middle. This CDR3 is CASSEPTGQNTEAFF. CDR3 DNA sequence: TGTGCCAGCAGTGAACCGACAGGACAGAACACTGAAGCTTTCTTT.

This chain joins TRBV6-9 and TRBJ2-6; D is ambiguous. CDR3 size: 14 residues. V was clipped by 3 bases and J by 2 bases, with 5 bases between them. CDR1 is MNHGY and CDR2 is SVAAGI in the germline V gene. This CDR3 is CASSYQAGANVLTF. The CDR3 nucleotides are TGTGCCAGCAGTTACCAGGCTGGGGCCAACGTCCTGACTTTC.

J is TRBJ1-3 and V is TRBV10-3; D is possibly TRBD1 (5 bases). This CDR3 is 13 amino acids long. The germline CDR1 and CDR2 sequences are ENHRY and SYGVKD. Trimming cost V 10 bases and J 2 bases, with 12 bases left between them. The CDR3 protein is CATRPRAGNTIYF. CDR3 sequence (DNA): TGTGCCACCCGGCCCAGGGCTGGAAACACCATATATTTT.

In its sample, this clonotype was seen many times. V gene TRBV11-2 combines with J gene TRBJ2-7; 9 nucleotides match TRBD1. The CDR3 is 14 residues long. Germline lookup yields CDR1 SGHAT and CDR2 FQNNGV. J lost 7 bases, V lost 3 bases, and 7 bases had no gene match. The DNA of the CDR3 is TGTGCCAGCAGCTTGGGACAGGGATATTTAGAGCAGTACTTC. Translating gives CASSLGQGYLEQYF.

The chain couples TRBV4-1 to TRBJ2-2, with a weak D call TRBD1 (5 bases). CDR3 length equals 14 residues. Trimming took off 5 bases at V and 1 base at J, with 8 bases between the two ends. Germline lookup yields CDR1 MGHRA and CDR2 YSYEKL. The CDR3 bases are TGCGCCAGCAGCGACAGACGGAACACCGGGGAGCTGTTTTTT. This encodes CASSDRRNTGELFF.

The chain joins TRBV2 to TRBJ1-4, with 8 bases identical to TRBD1. Germline V gene data show CDR1 as SNHLY and CDR2 as FYNNEI. The CDR3 spans 14 residues. V was clipped by 6 bases and J by 6 bases; unmatched bases: 6. The CDR3: CASRRDRWDEKLFF. The CDR3 coding sequence is TGTGCCAGCAGAAGGGACAGGTGGGATGAAAAACTGTTTTTT.

The chain carries TRBV7-2 and TRBJ2-7; possible D gene TRBD1, 6 bases. V dropped 3 bases and J dropped 1 base, with 13 bases sitting between them. The CDR3 covers 15 residues. CDR1 SGHTA and CDR2 FQGNSA come from the germline V gene. This CDR3 is CASSFRGTVSYEQYF. CDR3 nucleotides: TGTGCCAGCAGCTTTAGGGGGACGGTATCCTACGAGCAGTACTTC.

This clonotype appeared once. The chain uses TRBV6-5 and TRBJ2-1, with TRBD2 identical over 11 bases. J gave up 0 bases and V 0 bases, and 4 bases lay outside the gene matches. The germline CDR1 and CDR2 sequences are MNHEY and SVGAGI. The CDR3 extends over 18 amino acids. The CDR3 loop is CASSYSVGTSGSYNEQFF. CDR3 in DNA: TGTGCCAGCAGTTACTCCGTTGGGACTAGCGGCTCCTACAATGAGCAGTTCTTC.

The chain uses TRBV12-3 or TRBV12-4 and TRBJ2-7; the D is unclear. The CDR3 sequence is 11 residues long. V lost 8 bases, J lost 6 bases, and 11 bases lay in between. The CDR3 loop reads CASGLTPEQYF. The CDR3 bases are TGTGCCAGCGGCCTTACCCCCGAGCAGTACTTC.

This clonotype was counted at least ten times. This chain connects TRBV7-8 to TRBJ1-2; 9 bases are a match to TRBD1. CDR1 SGHVS and CDR2 FQNEAQ come from the germline V gene. Losses at the gene ends were 5 bases for V and 8 bases for J; bases not matched to a gene: 6. The CDR3 has 13 residues. CDR3 DNA sequence: TGTGCCAGCAGCCAACTAGGACAGGGGGGCTACACCTTC. It encodes CASSQLGQGGYTF.

This clonotype showed up many times. In DNA, the CDR3 is TGTGCCAGCAACTATCCGAACACCGGGGAGCTGTTTTTT. Its protein product is CASNYPNTGELFF. The chain employs TRBV6-9 and TRBJ2-2; D is ambiguous. CDR1 is MNHGY, CDR2 SVAAGI, per germline. V was trimmed by 7 bases and J by 0 bases, leaving 6 bases between them. This CDR3 has 13 amino acids.

The chain has TRBV30 and TRBJ2-1; tentatively, D is TRBD2 (6 bases). CDR3 length equals 17 residues. Germline V CDR1 and CDR2: GTSNPN, SVGIG (reference sequence). V was pared by 0 bases and J by 0 bases, with 15 bases between. CDR3 bases: TGTGCCTGGAGTGTACGGCGAGCGGGTAGCTCCTACAATGAGCAGTTCTTC. This gives the protein CAWSVRRAGSSYNEQFF.

In its sample, this clonotype was seen a few times. The J gene is TRBJ1-2, the V gene TRBV20-1, with 7 bases fitting TRBD1. V trimming: 6 bases; J trimming: 3 bases; junction bases outside the gene matches: 7. The germline V gene has CDR1 DFQATT and CDR2 SNEGSKA (reference sequence). The CDR3 covers 13 residues. For the CDR3, the DNA is TGCAGTGCCGACGCCGGGACAGACTATGGCTACACCTTC. Translated: CSADAGTDYGYTF.

CDR3 nucleotides: TGTGCCAGCTCACCAGGGGCAGACTATAGCAATCAGCCCCAGCATTTT. This gives the protein CASSPGADYSNQPQHF. The chain links TRBV18 to TRBJ1-5, with D perhaps matching TRBD1 (5 bases). V was cut by 2 bases and J by 0 bases, with 11 bases left in between. The length of the CDR3 is 16 residues. Germline CDR1 and CDR2: KGHSH and LQKENI.

This clonotype was observed once. J is TRBJ2-5 and V is TRBV18; D gene uncertain. The CDR3 totals 14 residues. V was pared by 1 base and J by 11 bases, with 17 bases between. Germline V gene sequence: CDR1 KGHSH, CDR2 LQKENI. In DNA form, the CDR3 reads TGTGCCAGCTCACCACAAGATCGTCCCGATGAGCAGTACTTC. Translation gives CASSPQDRPDEQYF.

This clonotype showed up many times. The V gene is TRBV13, the J gene TRBJ2-7, with D perhaps being TRBD1 or TRBD2 (6 bases each). CDR1 PRHDT and CDR2 FYEKMQ come from the germline V gene (reference sequence). CDR3 size: 15 residues. V was shortened by 5 bases and J by 2 bases, with 16 bases between the two germline ends. The CDR3 here is CASSPGGRDPYEQYF. The CDR3 bases are TGTGCCAGCAGCCCCGGGGGCCGGGATCCCTACGAGCAGTACTTC.

This clonotype was seen at least ten times. The chain joins TRBV15 to TRBJ1-5; TRBD1 matches 9 bases. The CDR3 is made up of 15 amino acids. The V and J ends lost 3 bases and 5 bases, in that order; junction bases with no gene match: 5. CDR1 LNHNV and CDR2 YYDKDF come from the germline V gene (reference sequence). The CDR3 DNA reads as TGTGCCACCAGCAGGCGGGGACAGGGTCATCAGCCCCAGCATTTT. It translates to CATSRRGQGHQPQHF.

This clonotype was seen only a few times. CDR3 bases: TGTGCCAGCAGCTCCGAACAGGGATTATCCCCCCATTTACAGCCCCAGCATTTT. It yields the protein CASSSEQGLSPHLQPQHF. The chain employs TRBV6-1 and TRBJ1-5, with a weak D call TRBD1 (6 bases). Germline assignment: CDR1 MNHNS and CDR2 SASEGT. Trimming pared 6 bases from V and 7 bases from J, leaving 28 bases between. This CDR3 spans 18 amino acids.

The table lists this clonotype with a few counts. The chain has TRBV4-2 and TRBJ1-3; 8 bases align to TRBD1. Germline CDR1 is LGHNA and CDR2 is YNFKEQ. V lost 4 bases and J lost 4; bases outside the gene matches: 6. The CDR3 is 15 amino acids. The CDR3 DNA reads TGTGCCAGCAGCCCCGGACAGGGAGGCGGAAACACCATATATTTT. Residues: CASSPGQGGGNTIYF.

This chain links TRBV7-9 with TRBJ2-3, with 12 nucleotides matching TRBD2. J was trimmed by 4 bases and V by 2 bases; bases with no gene match: 16. The CDR3 totals 20 residues. In germline, CDR1 is SEHNR, CDR2 FQNEAQ (reference sequence). The CDR3 is CASSLSKGRTGLAGSDTQYF. For the CDR3, the DNA is TGTGCCAGCAGCTTATCGAAAGGGCGGACGGGACTAGCGGGTTCAGATACGCAGTATTTT. Variable domain in full (rest from reference TRBV7-9 and TRBJ2-3): DTGVSQNPRHKITKRGQNVTFRCDPISEHNRLYWYRQTLGQGPEFLTYFQNEAQLEKSRLLSDRFSAERPKGSFSTLEIQRTEQGDSAMYLCASSLSKGRTGLAGSDTQYFGPGTRLTVL.